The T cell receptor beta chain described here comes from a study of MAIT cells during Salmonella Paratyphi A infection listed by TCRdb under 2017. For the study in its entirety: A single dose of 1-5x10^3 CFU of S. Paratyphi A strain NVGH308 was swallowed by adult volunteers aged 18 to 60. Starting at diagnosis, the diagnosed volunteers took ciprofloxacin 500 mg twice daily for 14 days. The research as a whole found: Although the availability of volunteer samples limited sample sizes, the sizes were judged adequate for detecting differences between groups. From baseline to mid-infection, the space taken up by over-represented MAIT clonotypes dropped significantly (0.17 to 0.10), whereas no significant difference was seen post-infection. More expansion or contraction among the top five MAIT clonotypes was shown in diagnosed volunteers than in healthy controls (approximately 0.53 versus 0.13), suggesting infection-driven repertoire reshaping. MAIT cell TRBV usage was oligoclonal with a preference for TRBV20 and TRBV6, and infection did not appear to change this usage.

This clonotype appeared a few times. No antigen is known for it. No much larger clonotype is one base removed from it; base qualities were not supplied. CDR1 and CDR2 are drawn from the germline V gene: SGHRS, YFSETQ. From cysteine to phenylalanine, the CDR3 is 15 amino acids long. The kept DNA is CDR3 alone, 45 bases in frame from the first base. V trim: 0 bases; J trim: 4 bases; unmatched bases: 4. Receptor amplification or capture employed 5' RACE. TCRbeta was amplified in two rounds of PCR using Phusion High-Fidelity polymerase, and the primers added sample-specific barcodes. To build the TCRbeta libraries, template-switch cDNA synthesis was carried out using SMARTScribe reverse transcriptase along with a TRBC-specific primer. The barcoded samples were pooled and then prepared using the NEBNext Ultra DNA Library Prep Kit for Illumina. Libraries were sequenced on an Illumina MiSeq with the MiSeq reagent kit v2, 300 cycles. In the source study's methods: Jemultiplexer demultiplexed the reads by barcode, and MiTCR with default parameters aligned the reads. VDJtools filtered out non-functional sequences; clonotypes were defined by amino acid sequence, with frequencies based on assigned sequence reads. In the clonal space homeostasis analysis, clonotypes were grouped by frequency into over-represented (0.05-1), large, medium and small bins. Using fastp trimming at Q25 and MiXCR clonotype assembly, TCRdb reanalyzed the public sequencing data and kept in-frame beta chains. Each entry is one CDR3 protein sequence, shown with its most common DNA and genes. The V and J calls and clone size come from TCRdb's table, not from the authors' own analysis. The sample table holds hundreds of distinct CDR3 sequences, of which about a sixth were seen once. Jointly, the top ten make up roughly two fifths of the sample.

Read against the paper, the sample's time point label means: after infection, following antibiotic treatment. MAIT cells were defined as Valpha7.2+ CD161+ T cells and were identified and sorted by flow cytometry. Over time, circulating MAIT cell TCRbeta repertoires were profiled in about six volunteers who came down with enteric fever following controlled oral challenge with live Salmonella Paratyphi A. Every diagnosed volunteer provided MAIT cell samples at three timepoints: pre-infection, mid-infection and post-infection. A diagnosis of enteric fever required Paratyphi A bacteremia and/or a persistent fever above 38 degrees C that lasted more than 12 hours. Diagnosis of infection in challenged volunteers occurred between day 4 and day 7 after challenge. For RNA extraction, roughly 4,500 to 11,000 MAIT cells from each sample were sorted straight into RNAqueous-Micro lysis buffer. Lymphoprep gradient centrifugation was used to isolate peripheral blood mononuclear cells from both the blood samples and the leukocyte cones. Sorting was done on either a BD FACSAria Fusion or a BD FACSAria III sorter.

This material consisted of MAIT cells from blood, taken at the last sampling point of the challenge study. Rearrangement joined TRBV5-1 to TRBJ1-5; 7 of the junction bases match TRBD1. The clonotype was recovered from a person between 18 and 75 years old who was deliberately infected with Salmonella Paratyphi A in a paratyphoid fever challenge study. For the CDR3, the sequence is CASSLAGTENQPQHF. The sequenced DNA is TGCGCCAGCAGCTTGGCCGGGACAGAGAATCAGCCCCAGCATTTT.